The rows below give T cell receptor beta chains drawn from one sample of a study of OX40 agonist ivuxolimab in advanced cancers. Sequencing used immunoSEQ multiplex PCR; TCRdb keeps in-frame clones, though not all of them. The sample consists of about 79,000 clones, roughly 94% of them appearing once. This specimen was CD4+ or CD8+ T cells sorted from blood, taken in a trial of the OX40 agonist ivuxolimab. The source of these receptors is an adult with an advanced solid tumor such as melanoma, head and neck, liver or kidney cancer. CDR3s include the opening cysteine and the closing phenylalanine or tryptophan.

j_call	v_call	cdr3_aa
TRBJ2-5	TRBV21-1	CASSKPGDGGPQETQYF
TRBJ2-1	TRBV19	CASSIGAYNEQFF
TRBJ2-1	TRBV5-6	CASSLLSSGDYNEQFF
TRBJ2-7	TRBV7-2	CASSLSWTSGLSYEQYF
TRBJ2-1	TRBV4-3	CASSQRNGRLHNEQFF
TRBJ1-1	TRBV19	CASRPGQGGTEAFF
TRBJ1-1	TRBV7-9	CASSSAGTAGRNTEAFF
TRBJ2-1	TRBV5-6	CASSLVGSGGEQFF
TRBJ1-2	TRBV19	CASSREGDYGYTF
TRBJ1-4	TRBV27	CASRPTGVHEKLFF
TRBJ2-7	TRBV7-2	CASSLESSYEQYF
TRBJ2-2	TRBV7-6	CASSPFEPLNTGELFF
TRBJ1-1	TRBV5-6	CASSLAGNTEAFF
TRBJ1-2	TRBV27	CASSDILQAGYTF
TRBJ2-3	TRBV5-1	CASSLAGPDTQYF
TRBJ2-7	TRBV7-9	CASSSTTGVQYEQYF
TRBJ2-1	TRBV5-6	CASSLGTIPFNEQFF
TRBJ2-1	TRBV15	CATSMNRAVGNEQFF
TRBJ1-1	TRBV5-5	CASSLDVAGTEAFF
TRBJ1-2	TRBV7-9	CASSLEGRYGYTF
TRBJ2-1	TRBV7-9	CASSLVAGGPDEQFF
TRBJ2-1	TRBV7-9	CASSSSGRTRYNEQFF
TRBJ2-7	TRBV29-1	CSVRTGHYEQYF
TRBJ1-1	TRBV7-9	CASSQAVNTEAFF
TRBJ2-7	TRBV28	CASSFRGVRYEQYF
TRBJ2-1	TRBV5-4	CASSLRAWGNEQFF
TRBJ1-5	TRBV5-6	CASSQGISNQPQHF
TRBJ2-6	TRBV7-6	CASSTRTGAGANVLTF
TRBJ1-1	TRBV7-9	CASSLEWGQGDNTEAFF
TRBJ2-7	TRBV5-4	CASSTNHPEQYF
TRBJ2-7	TRBV9	CASSVDEARPTYEQYF
TRBJ2-1	TRBV19	CASSWTVNNEQFF
TRBJ1-5	TRBV4-2	CASSLSAYNQPQHF
TRBJ1-1	TRBV6-5	CASSYAGSEAFF
TRBJ2-3	TRBV27	CASSFGGREGGDTQYF
TRBJ2-5	TRBV4-3	CASSQDLGTLQETQYF
TRBJ2-7	TRBV27	CASSLGTPSEQYF
TRBJ1-5	TRBV27	CASSSSFNQPQHF
TRBJ2-7	TRBV4-3	CASSQNSGAYEQYF
TRBJ2-7	TRBV7-7	CASSLGTGKGYEQYF
TRBJ2-7	TRBV28	CASSTGTGVYEQYF